The 30 T cell receptor beta chains listed next were all sequenced from one sample in a study of T cell changes during pregnancy in multiple sclerosis (dated by TCRdb to between 2019 and 2020). Library preparation used the immunoSEQ multiplex PCR assay. In TCRdb, the immuneACCESS table is reduced to in-frame sequences with V and J assigned. These tables do not hold every clone; where another copy was compared, an unresolved V gene accounts for under half, and the others remain unexplained. The sample table contains tens of thousands of clones; only one count was recorded for almost 97% of them. 2% to 2.5% of the sample rests with the top ten. This specimen consisted of CD8+ T cells from peripheral blood mononuclear cells, obtained after pregnancy. These receptors were collected from a female donor with multiple sclerosis, enrolled in a pregnancy study.

The V call is TRBV27, the J call TRBJ1-1; the D gene is possibly TRBD1 (6 bases). The germline V gene has CDR1 MNHEY and CDR2 SMNVEV (reference sequence). V was pared by 5 bases and J by 0 bases, with 19 bases between. The CDR3 length is 17 residues. For the CDR3, the DNA is TGTGCCAGCAGTCCCCTGCCTTGGCAGGGGATGAACACTGAAGCTTTCTTT. This gives the protein CASSPLPWQGMNTEAFF.

V gene TRBV4-1 combines with J gene TRBJ2-1; TRBD1 matches 7 bases. This CDR3 contains 14 residues. The V gene's germline CDR1 is MGHRA and CDR2 YSYEKL. J lost 5 bases, V lost 2 bases, and 3 bases had no gene match. The CDR3, as DNA: TGCGCCAGCAGCCAAACGGGACAGAACAATGAGCAGTTCTTC. It yields the protein CASSQTGQNNEQFF.

The rearrangement links TRBV9 to TRBJ2-3, with no clear D. Trimming removed 3 bases from V and 2 bases from J, with 4 bases in between. Germline-derived CDR1 and CDR2 are SGDLS and YYNGEE. This CDR3 comprises 12 residues. CDR3 sequence reads: CASSDLTDTQYF. CDR3 DNA sequence: TGTGCCAGCAGCGATCTCACAGATACGCAGTATTTT. The whole variable domain, filled in from reference TRBV9 and TRBJ2-3, reads DSGVTQTPKHLITATGQRVTLRCSPRSGDLSVYWYQQSLDQGLQFLIQYYNGEERAKGNILERFSAQQFPDLHSELNLSSLELGDSALYFCASSDLTDTQYFGPGTRLTVL.

This chain links TRBV5-6 with TRBJ1-2; the D gene is possibly TRBD1 (5 bases). CDR1 SGHDT and CDR2 YYEEEE come from the germline V gene. This CDR3 contains 14 residues. Trimming shortened V by 6 bases and J by 5 bases, and 17 bases separated the two germline ends. CDR3 in DNA: TGTGCCAGCAACAACGGGGGGGATTATTATGGCTACACCTTC. Protein product: CASNNGGDYYGYTF. Filled out from reference TRBV5-6 and TRBJ1-2, the complete variable domain reads DAGVTQSPTHLIKTRGQQVTLRCSPKSGHDTVSWYQQALGQGPQFIFQYYEEEERQRGNFPDRFSGHQFPNYSSELNVNALLLGDSALYLCASNNGGDYYGYTFGSGTRLTVV.

The V gene is TRBV4-2, the J gene TRBJ1-1; 8 bases are shared with TRBD1. Trimming cost V 0 bases and J 10 bases; bases outside gene matches: 16. This CDR3 comprises 17 residues. Per the germline V gene, CDR1 is LGHNA and CDR2 is YNFKEQ. The CDR3 DNA follows: TGTGCCAGCAGCCAAGATGCCTCGGGGCCGGGACAGGCCGGAGCTTTCTTT. Translation gives CASSQDASGPGQAGAFF.

CDR3 in DNA: TGTGCCAGCAGCAAAAGGATACACGGAGGAACAGATACGCAGTATTTT. Its protein product is CASSKRIHGGTDTQYF. The chain uses TRBV21-1 and TRBJ2-3; TRBD2 was called by the table and not checked on the DNA. TRBV21-1 is a known pseudogene. This CDR3 region has 16 residues.

About this clone: At one boundary the junction diverges from the germline segment, which might be a read error. The chain recombines TRBV29-1 with TRBJ2-2, with D possibly TRBD1 on 7 matching bases. The CDR3 has 14 amino acids. Germline lookup yields CDR1 SQVTM and CDR2 ANQGSEA. DNA of the CDR3: TGCGGCGTGGAGGGGGCAACGAACACCGGGGAGCTGTTTTTT. Protein product: CGVEGATNTGELFF.

The rearrangement joins TRBV19 to TRBJ1-1; D perhaps matches TRBD1 (5 bases). V was pared by 10 bases and J by 4 bases, with 13 bases between. The germline V gene has CDR1 LNHDA and CDR2 SQIVND (reference sequence). This CDR3 has 12 residues. The CDR3 nucleotides read TGTGCCACCACGGGGGGATTCACTGAAGCTTTCTTT. Translated: CATTGGFTEAFF. The full variable domain, rest sourced from reference TRBV19 and TRBJ1-1, is DGGITQSPKYLFRKEGQNVTLSCEQNLNHDAMYWYRQDPGQGLRLIYYSQIVNDFQKGDIAEGYSVSREKKESFPLTVTSAQKNPTAFYLCATTGGFTEAFFGQGTRLTVV.

This clone was recorded once. This rearrangement joins TRBV19 to TRBJ2-1; TRBD2 is a possible D gene (6 bases). Looked up from germline, CDR1 is LNHDA and CDR2 is SQIVND (reference sequence). This CDR3 has 15 residues. V was pared by 1 base and J by 2 bases, with 9 bases between. The CDR3 reads CASSIGGVTYNEQFF. The DNA for the CDR3 is TGTGCCAGTAGTATAGGGGGGGTGACCTACAATGAGCAGTTCTTC.

This clone was picked up one time. The V and J genes are TRBV9 and TRBJ2-5, with D perhaps matching TRBD1 (5 bases). The CDR3 spans 14 residues. Between the trimmed V and J ends, which lost 2 bases and 1 base, there was a span of 9 bases. Germline-derived CDR1 and CDR2 are SGDLS and YYNGEE. The CDR3 sequence is CASSVGAAQETQYF. The CDR3 bases are TGTGCCAGCAGCGTTGGGGCAGCCCAAGAGACCCAGTACTTC.

The chain is built from TRBV29-1 and TRBJ2-7, with 7 bases that match TRBD2. Germline lookup yields CDR1 SQVTM and CDR2 ANQGSEA. CDR3 length equals 13 residues. In DNA form, the CDR3 reads TGCAACCCCGTCGGCGGGAGCTCCTACGAGCAGTACTTC. As protein: CNPVGGSSYEQYF.

The CDR3 DNA reads TGTGCCAGCAGCGTAGACCGCAGCTCTGGAAACACCATATATTTT. Translation gives CASSVDRSSGNTIYF. The V and J genes are TRBV9 and TRBJ1-3; D not certain. Trimming cost V 0 bases and J 0 bases, with 7 bases left between them. CDR3 length: 15 residues. Germline lookup yields CDR1 SGDLS and CDR2 YYNGEE.

V gene TRBV11-3 combines with J gene TRBJ1-1, with D possibly TRBD1 on 5 matching bases. The CDR3 is 12 residues long. The V gene lost 3 bases and the J gene lost 11 bases, with 13 bases spanning the gap. The germline gives CDR1 SGHNT, CDR2 YENEEA. CDR3 in amino acids: CASSFRGGAAFF. The CDR3, as DNA: TGTGCCAGCAGCTTTCGGGGAGGGGCCGCTTTCTTT.

This chain uses TRBV21-1 with TRBJ1-4. TRBV21-1 is annotated as a pseudogene. This CDR3 has 16 amino acids. DNA for the CDR3: TGTGCCAGCAGCAAATTAAATTATGCAACTAATGAAAAACTGTTTTTT. Translating it yields CASSKLNYATNEKLFF.

V usage is TRBV19 and J usage is TRBJ1-5, with TRBD1 matching 7 bases. The CDR3 consists of 15 residues. V shed 6 bases and J 2 bases; nucleotides not matched to a gene: 7. Germline V lookup: CDR1 LNHDA, CDR2 SQIVND (reference sequence). For the CDR3, the DNA is TGTGCCAGTAGCAAAGGGGGCGCAGGCAATCAGCCCCAGCATTTT. Translating it yields CASSKGGAGNQPQHF.

The J gene is TRBJ1-1, the V gene TRBV28; the D gene is possibly TRBD1 (6 bases). The CDR3 contains 16 residues. Trimming stripped 4 bases from V and 7 bases from J, with 22 bases between. CDR1 MDHEN and CDR2 SYDVKM come from the germline V gene. CDR3 region: CASSSAPYRAKVEAFF. The DNA of the CDR3 is TGTGCCAGCAGTTCCGCCCCCTACAGGGCCAAGGTTGAAGCTTTCTTT.

The gene calls are TRBV10-3 and TRBJ2-7; TRBD2 aligns across 8 bases. CDR3 length: 15 amino acids. CDR1 and CDR2 (germline): ENHRY, SYGVKD. V lost 6 bases and J lost 0; bases outside the gene matches: 7. The CDR3 DNA sequence: TGTGCCATCAGCGCACTAGCGGAAAACTCCTACGAGCAGTACTTC. Residues: CAISALAENSYEQYF.

The J gene is TRBJ2-7, the V gene TRBV7-9, with a tentative D call TRBD1 (6 bases). V lost 1 base, J lost 4 bases, and 14 bases lay in between. The CDR3 runs to 15 residues. The germline CDR1 and CDR2 sequences are SEHNR and FQNEAQ (reference sequence). The CDR3 is CASSLGAGALYEQYF. Here the CDR3 DNA reads TGTGCCAGCAGCTTAGGGGCAGGGGCTTTGTACGAGCAGTACTTC.

This chain links TRBV29-1 with TRBJ2-5, with D perhaps TRBD1 (6 bases). Looked up from germline, CDR1 is SQVTM and CDR2 is ANQGSEA. Trimming took off 2 bases at V and 7 bases at J, with 26 bases between the two ends. There are 17 residues in the CDR3. Here the CDR3 DNA reads TGCAGCGTTGAACATGTACGCACAGGGAACGTGCTAGGGACCCAGTACTTC. As protein: CSVEHVRTGNVLGTQYF.

V usage is TRBV6-5 and J usage is TRBJ2-2, with 14 nucleotides matching TRBD2. Germline V gives CDR1 MNHEY, CDR2 SVGAGI. V lost 4 bases and J lost 5; bases outside the gene matches: 3. The CDR3 is 16 amino acids. This CDR3 is CASSSGLAGVTGELFF. The CDR3 DNA follows: TGTGCCAGCAGTTCGGGACTAGCGGGAGTAACCGGGGAGCTGTTTTTT.

V and J are TRBV27 and TRBJ2-7, with unresolved D. Germline V gene lookup returns CDR1 MNHEY and CDR2 SMNVEV (reference sequence). There are 16 residues in the CDR3. V lost 4 bases and J lost 6, with 22 bases in between. The CDR3 reads CASSSILSSPILEQYF. The CDR3 DNA is TGTGCCAGCAGTTCCATCCTTAGCTCCCCGATTCTCGAGCAGTACTTC.

V gene TRBV7-6 combines with J gene TRBJ2-7; 11 nucleotides align to TRBD1. With V trimmed by 1 base and J by 5 bases, 7 bases remained unmatched. The germline V gene encodes CDR1 SGHVS and CDR2 FNYEAQ. The CDR3 runs 16 residues. In DNA, the CDR3 is TGTGCCAGCAGCTTAGGCAGGGACAGGGGGACCCACGAGCAGTACTTC. This sequence encodes CASSLGRDRGTHEQYF.

This clone was observed a single time. The chain joins TRBV7-6 to TRBJ2-7, with TRBD2 matching 8 bases. The CDR3 length is 16 residues. CDR1 and CDR2 (germline): SGHVS, FNYEAQ. J gave up 7 bases and V 1 base, and 12 bases lay outside the gene matches. CDR3 sequence reads: CASSLGVAGPLEEQYF. DNA for the CDR3: TGTGCCAGCAGCTTAGGGGTAGCGGGACCTCTTGAGGAGCAGTACTTC.

This chain links TRBV29-1 with TRBJ2-6, with D maybe TRBD2 (5 bases). The germline V and J ends were trimmed by 0 bases and 0 bases, with 15 bases remaining between them. This CDR3 region has 18 residues. Germline CDR1 reads SQVTM; CDR2 reads ANQGSEA. CDR3 coding DNA: TGCAGCGTTGAAGATGGGATTAGCGCCAGCTCTGGGGCCAACGTCCTGACTTTC. Its translation is CSVEDGISASSGANVLTF. The whole variable domain, remainder taken from reference TRBV29-1 and TRBJ2-6, is SAVISQKPSRDICQRGTSLTIQCQVDSQVTMMFWYRQQPGQSLTLIATANQGSEATYESGFVIDKFPISRPNLTFSTLTVSNMSPEDSSIYLCSVEDGISASSGANVLTFGAGSRLTVL.

The J gene is TRBJ2-3, the V gene TRBV7-9, with D possibly matching TRBD2 (6 bases). The length of the CDR3 is 16 residues. Per germline, CDR1 SEHNR and CDR2 FQNEAQ (reference sequence). Trimming removed 5 bases from V and 3 bases from J, with 18 bases in between. The CDR3 sequence: CASSRRSGDGTDTQYF. CDR3 DNA: TGTGCCAGCAGCCGCCGTTCGGGGGACGGGACAGATACGCAGTATTTT. Full variable domain (remainder filled in from reference TRBV7-9 and TRBJ2-3): DTGVSQNPRHKITKRGQNVTFRCDPISEHNRLYWYRQTLGQGPEFLTYFQNEAQLEKSRLLSDRFSAERPKGSFSTLEIQRTEQGDSAMYLCASSRRSGDGTDTQYFGPGTRLTVL.

V and J are TRBV11-2 and TRBJ2-5; TRBD2 matches at 7 bases. CDR3 length equals 15 residues. V shed 4 bases, J shed 4 bases, and the junction held 9 bases outside the gene matches. Germline CDR1 reads SGHAT; CDR2 reads FQNNGV. The DNA of the CDR3 is TGTGCCAGCAGCTCACGCTTCGGACTAGGAGAGACCCAGTACTTC. Its protein is CASSSRFGLGETQYF.

This chain links TRBV28 with TRBJ2-3; D is ambiguous. The length of the CDR3 is 14 residues. Germline assignment: CDR1 MDHEN and CDR2 SYDVKM. V lost 3 bases and J 6 bases, leaving 13 bases between the germline ends. CDR3 region: CASSLNSVIDTQYF. The DNA for the CDR3 is TGTGCCAGCAGTTTGAATTCAGTGATCGATACGCAGTATTTT.

The V call is TRBV27, the J call TRBJ2-7; no firm D call. Germline CDR1 reads MNHEY; CDR2 reads SMNVEV (reference sequence). The CDR3 is made up of 14 amino acids. Trimming shortened V by 6 bases and J by 1 base, and 13 bases separated the two germline ends. In DNA, the CDR3 is TGTGCCAGCAGCCCCGGTCCCTCTTCCTACGAGCAGTACTTC. As protein: CASSPGPSSYEQYF.

The V gene is TRBV6-1, the J gene TRBJ2-3; D unresolved. The CDR3 covers 14 residues. The germline gives CDR1 MNHNS, CDR2 SASEGT. Trimming removed 4 bases from V and 6 bases from J, with 14 bases in between. The CDR3 DNA reads TGTGCCAGCAGTGGCTCCTCCGGTTTTGATACGCAGTATTTT. It codes for CASSGSSGFDTQYF.

The chain employs TRBV14 and TRBJ2-1, with TRBD2 identical over 9 bases. V shed 1 base, J shed 7 bases, and the junction held 5 bases outside the gene matches. Germline CDR1 SGHDN, CDR2 FVKESK. The CDR3 totals 15 residues. The CDR3 loop reads CASSQGTSAKNEQFF. CDR3 bases: TGTGCCAGCAGCCAAGGGACTAGCGCGAAGAATGAGCAGTTCTTC.